Below, 30 T cell receptor beta chains from the same sample are listed, as sequenced in a study of T cells in Graves' hyperthyroidism and ophthalmopathy (dated by TCRdb to the late 2010s). Library creation used multiplex PCR. Reads for this sample came from an Illumina HiSeq 2000. The TCR beta CDR3 regions were amplified from the RNA transcripts. For the first round of RT-PCR on the TCR CDR3, the HTBI primer set was used together with the Qiagen OneStep RT-PCR kit. TCRdb passed the public sequencing reads through fastp at Q25 and MiXCR, retaining productive beta sequences. Duplicate CDR3 protein sequences are folded into a single record with the most common DNA and genes. The sample profile shows 250,000 to 350,000 distinct CDR3 sequences; 22% of them were found once. Of the sample, 50% to 75% is held by the ten largest clones. The specimen sequenced was blood. These receptors were taken from a man in his thirties or forties with Graves' ophthalmopathy.

This clonotype was seen more than once but under ten times. V is TRBV4-1 and J is TRBJ2-1; 7 bases match TRBD2. CDR1 and CDR2 from the germline V gene are MGHRA and YSYEKL. The ends lost 4 bases at V and 0 bases at J; junction bases unmatched: 6. The length of the CDR3 is 16 residues. The CDR3 is CASSPKGGSSYNEQFF. As DNA, the CDR3 is TGCGCCAGCAGCCCCAAGGGCGGGAGCTCCTACAATGAGCAGTTCTTC.

This clonotype was seen many times. This rearrangement joins TRBV5-1 to TRBJ1-5; D is possibly TRBD1 (6 bases). The CDR3 sequence is 15 residues long. The germline V and J ends were trimmed by 1 base and 6 bases, with 14 bases remaining between them. The germline V gene encodes CDR1 SGHRS and CDR2 YFSETQ. The CDR3 DNA sequence: TGCGCCAGCAGCTTGACCACAGGGATGGGTCAGCCCCAGCATTTT. Translating it yields CASSLTTGMGQPQHF. Full variable domain (outside the CDR3, taken from reference TRBV5-1 and TRBJ1-5): KAGVTQTPRYLIKTRGQQVTLSCSPISGHRSVSWYQQTPGQGLQFLFEYFSETQRNKGNFPGRFSGRQFSNSRSEMNVSTLELGDSALYLCASSLTTGMGQPQHFGDGTRLSIL.

This clonotype was observed at least ten times. The CDR3: CASSLSVSSDEQFF. In DNA, the CDR3 is TGTGCCAGCAGCTTATCCGTATCGTCCGATGAGCAGTTCTTC. V usage is TRBV11-3 and J usage is TRBJ2-1; D not resolved. V was cut by 2 bases and J by 8 bases, with 13 bases left in between. Germline CDR1 reads SGHNT; CDR2 reads YENEEA. The length of the CDR3 is 14 residues.

The sample holds many counts of this clonotype. This rearrangement joins TRBV12-3 or TRBV12-4 to TRBJ2-3, with D possibly being TRBD2 (6 bases). Trimming left V 0 bases short and J 2 bases short, with 9 bases between. The CDR3 length is 15 residues. CDR3 nucleotide sequence: TGTGCCAGCAGTTTAGCGGGAGGTTCCACAGATACGCAGTATTTT. It codes for CASSLAGGSTDTQYF.

The chain couples TRBV3-1 to TRBJ2-3; TRBD2 agrees at 11 bases. Germline lookup yields CDR1 LGHDT and CDR2 YNNKEL (reference sequence). The length of the CDR3 is 16 residues. J lost 0 bases, V lost 4 bases, and 3 bases had no gene match. CDR3: CASSLAGGSSTDTQYF. CDR3 DNA: TGTGCCAGCAGCCTAGCGGGAGGGTCTAGCACAGATACGCAGTATTTT.

This clonotype was seen ten or more times. The chain uses TRBV12-3 or TRBV12-4 and TRBJ2-1; tentatively, D is TRBD1 or TRBD2 (5 bases each). The CDR3 runs 15 residues. V dropped 5 bases and J dropped 4 bases, with 15 bases sitting between them. CDR3 bases: TGTGCCAGCAGTCTCCGGGGACGAGGATACAATGAGCAGTTCTTC. Translation: CASSLRGRGYNEQFF.

The table lists this clonotype with a few counts. The V and J genes are TRBV24-1 and TRBJ2-2, with D hard to call. Trimming shortened V by 3 bases and J by 0 bases, and 7 bases separated the two germline ends. The CDR3 length is 15 residues. Germline V gives CDR1 KGHDR, CDR2 SFDVKD. The CDR3 sequence is CATSDPGSNTGELFF. DNA of the CDR3: TGTGCCACCAGTGATCCCGGATCGAACACCGGGGAGCTGTTTTTT.

Many counts were recorded for this clonotype. This CDR3 is CASRPVDEQYF. The CDR3 DNA is TGTGCCAGCAGGCCCGTCGACGAGCAGTACTTC. The chain joins TRBV2 to TRBJ2-7; D gene ambiguous. Germline lookup yields CDR1 SNHLY and CDR2 FYNNEI. Trimming shortened V by 6 bases and J by 5 bases, and 8 bases separated the two germline ends. CDR3 size: 11 residues.

The CDR3 DNA reads as TGTGCCAGCAGCCGGGACAGGGTCGGCGAGCAGTACTTC. This sequence encodes CASSRDRVGEQYF. The chain is built from TRBV7-3 and TRBJ2-7, with 9 bases fitting TRBD1. Germline assignment: CDR1 SGHTA and CDR2 FQGTGA. V shed 5 bases, J shed 6 bases, and the junction held 5 bases outside the gene matches. This CDR3 is built from 13 residues.

This clonotype was seen ten or more times. The chain couples TRBV18 to TRBJ1-1, with TRBD1 as a possible D gene (5 bases). Deletions cut 3 bases from V and 4 bases from J, with 12 bases between. CDR3 size: 14 residues. From germline, CDR1 is KGHSH and CDR2 LQKENI. The CDR3 here is CASSPAGMRTEAFF. For the CDR3, the DNA is TGTGCCAGCTCACCTGCAGGGATGCGCACTGAAGCTTTCTTT.

The gene calls are TRBV6-2 or TRBV6-3 and TRBJ2-1; 9 nucleotides match TRBD1. The CDR3 is 17 residues long. The germline gives CDR1 MNHEY, CDR2 SVGEGT. Trimming at V came to 2 bases and at J to 6 bases, leaving 11 bases not matched to a gene. As DNA, the CDR3 is TGTGCCAGCAGTTACCCTATCCGGGACAGGGTACGCAATGAGCAGTTCTTC. Amino acid sequence: CASSYPIRDRVRNEQFF.

This clonotype occurred many times. This chain joins TRBV3-1 and TRBJ2-1; the match to TRBD2 covers 8 bases. The CDR3 is made up of 16 amino acids. In germline, CDR1 is LGHDT, CDR2 YNNKEL (reference sequence). V gave up 0 bases and J gave up 5 bases; unmatched junction bases: 6. The DNA for the CDR3 is TGTGCCAGCAGCCAAGATCGGGCTAGCGGGCACAATGAGCAGTTCTTC. This translates into CASSQDRASGHNEQFF.

This clonotype was seen many times. One junction end does not reproduce the germline sequence, and a read error may be involved. Here the CDR3 reads CASSLSGVEQYF. DNA of the CDR3: TGTGCCAGCAGCTTATCTGGCGTCGAGCAGTACTTC. The chain employs TRBV5-1 and TRBJ2-7; D ambiguous. The CDR3 runs 12 residues. From germline, CDR1 is SGHRS and CDR2 YFSETQ.

The rearrangement uses TRBV19 and TRBJ2-1; no clear D. Germline assignment: CDR1 LNHDA and CDR2 SQIVND (reference sequence). The CDR3 extends over 15 amino acids. V was pared by 5 bases and J by 1 base, with 12 bases between. The CDR3 is CASSEVAPSYNEQFF. The CDR3 nucleotides are TGTGCCAGTAGTGAAGTGGCACCATCCTACAATGAGCAGTTCTTC.

In its sample, this clonotype was seen many times. V is TRBV11-1 and J is TRBJ1-1, with D unresolved. V dropped 2 bases and J dropped 1 base, with 8 bases sitting between them. This CDR3 is 14 amino acids long. Germline V gives CDR1 SGHAT, CDR2 FQDESV (reference sequence). CDR3 protein: CASSLFSSNTEAFF. The CDR3 DNA follows: TGTGCCAGCAGCTTATTCAGCTCGAACACTGAAGCTTTCTTT.

This clonotype was seen once. This chain uses TRBV7-9 with TRBJ2-5, with a tentative D call TRBD1 (5 bases). Germline V lookup: CDR1 SEHNR, CDR2 FQNEAQ (reference sequence). V lost 5 bases to trimming and J lost 1 base, with 17 bases between them. The length of the CDR3 is 16 residues. DNA for the CDR3: TGTGCCAGCAGCCCTAGGGGCCAGGGCCTCCAAGAGACCCAGTACTTC. This gives the protein CASSPRGQGLQETQYF.

A few counts support this clonotype. The chain employs TRBV19 and TRBJ2-7, with TRBD2 matching over 10 bases. The germline V gene encodes CDR1 LNHDA and CDR2 SQIVND (reference sequence). The CDR3 contains 14 residues. The J segment lost 1 base and the V segment lost 3 bases, leaving 0 bases of the junction unmatched. The CDR3 sequence is CASSISGRSYEQYF. The CDR3 coding sequence is TGTGCCAGTAGTATTAGCGGGAGGTCCTACGAGCAGTACTTC.

The V call is TRBV12-3 or TRBV12-4, the J call TRBJ2-1; a possible D gene is TRBD1 (5 bases). The CDR3 length is 16 residues. V lost 6 bases and J 0 bases, leaving 15 bases between the germline ends. The CDR3 DNA reads as TGTGCCAGCAGCCCTCTAGGGGATAGCTCCTACAATGAGCAGTTCTTC. It is translated as CASSPLGDSSYNEQFF.

The V gene is TRBV24-1, the J gene TRBJ2-3; 11 bases align to TRBD2. Germline values: CDR1 KGHDR, CDR2 SFDVKD. V was pared by 0 bases and J by 3 bases, with 4 bases of the junction left unmatched. This CDR3 is 17 amino acids long. CDR3 sequence: CATSDLRLAGGTDTQYF. Written as DNA, the CDR3 is TGTGCCACCAGTGATTTGCGGCTAGCGGGAGGTACAGATACGCAGTATTTT.

CDR3 nucleotides: TGTGCCAGCAGAAAGTTATACAGGGTTTCGGATACGCAGTATTTT. Protein product: CASRKLYRVSDTQYF. The chain carries TRBV28 and TRBJ2-3, with D possibly TRBD1 on 6 matching bases. The CDR3 extends over 15 amino acids. The germline V gene has CDR1 MDHEN and CDR2 SYDVKM. Deletions cut 6 bases from V and 6 bases from J, with 19 bases between.

This clonotype was counted ten times or more. This chain uses TRBV11-2 with TRBJ2-5; TRBD2 aligns across 8 bases. The germline V gene encodes CDR1 SGHAT and CDR2 FQNNGV. This CDR3 comprises 16 residues. The ends lost 2 bases at V and 0 bases at J; junction bases unmatched: 5. In DNA form, the CDR3 reads TGTGCCAGCAGCTTACTCGCACTAGCGGACCAAGAGACCCAGTACTTC. Encoded protein: CASSLLALADQETQYF. Full variable domain (remainder filled in from reference TRBV11-2 and TRBJ2-5): EAGVAQSPRYKIIEKRQSVAFWCNPISGHATLYWYQQILGQGPKLLIQFQNNGVVDDSQLPKDRFSAERLKGVDSTLKIQPAKLEDSAVYLCASSLLALADQETQYFGPGTRLLVL.

The table lists this clonotype with a few counts. The V gene is TRBV3-1, the J gene TRBJ1-5; maybe TRBD1 (6 bases). The V gene lost 4 bases and the J gene lost 0 bases, with 10 bases spanning the gap. Germline V gene data show CDR1 as LGHDT and CDR2 as YNNKEL (reference sequence). The CDR3 has 15 residues. CDR3 region: CASSRGDTSNQPQHF. Here the CDR3 DNA reads TGTGCCAGCAGCCGAGGGGACACTAGCAATCAGCCCCAGCATTTT.

This clonotype has a handful of counts. The chain joins TRBV5-8 to TRBJ1-6; 7 bases line up with TRBD1. J lost 10 bases, V lost 3 bases, and 4 bases had no gene match. Germline values: CDR1 SGHTS, CDR2 YDEGEE. The CDR3 totals 13 residues. The CDR3 loop reads CASSWDRRSPLHF. As DNA, the CDR3 is TGTGCCAGCAGCTGGGACAGACGGTCACCCCTCCACTTT. Full variable domain (missing parts from reference TRBV5-8 and TRBJ1-6): EAGVTQSPTHLIKTRGQQATLRCSPISGHTSVYWYQQALGLGLQFLLWYDEGEERNRGNFPPRFSGRQFPNYSSELNVNALELEDSALYLCASSWDRRSPLHFGNGTRLTVT.

This clonotype was recorded a few times. This rearrangement joins TRBV7-9 to TRBJ1-6; D is unresolved. CDR3 size: 14 residues. The germline V gene has CDR1 SEHNR and CDR2 FQNEAQ (reference sequence). CDR3 region: CRVGPPHFDSPLHF. The CDR3 DNA is TGTCGGGTAGGGCCCCCCCACTTCGATTCACCCCTCCACTTT.

This clonotype appeared a single time. The chain carries TRBV15 and TRBJ2-6; D is undetermined. This CDR3 spans 16 amino acids. With 1 base removed from V and 0 bases from J, the gap between germline ends came to 7 bases. Germline CDR1 LNHNV, CDR2 YYDKDF (reference sequence). CDR3 loop: CATSRAKSSGANVLTF. The CDR3 DNA is TGTGCCACCAGCAGAGCGAAGAGCTCTGGGGCCAACGTCCTGACTTTC.

In its sample, this clonotype was seen many times. V is TRBV19 and J is TRBJ2-7; a weak D match, TRBD1 (7 bases). The CDR3 extends over 14 amino acids. Trimming took 5 bases from V and 2 from J, leaving 13 bases between them. CDR1 and CDR2 (germline): LNHDA, SQIVND (reference sequence). Written as DNA, the CDR3 is TGTGCCAGTAGTCCAGGGGGGACAACCTACGAGCAGTACTTC. It codes for CASSPGGTTYEQYF.

This clonotype has a handful of counts. This rearrangement joins TRBV28 to TRBJ2-6; TRBD1 might be the D (5 bases). V shed 6 bases and J shed 4 bases, with 13 bases lying between them. CDR1 and CDR2 (germline): MDHEN, SYDVKM. The CDR3 sequence is 15 residues long. The CDR3 is CASRSDSAGANVLTF. The DNA of the CDR3 is TGTGCCAGCAGATCTGACAGTGCCGGGGCCAACGTCCTGACTTTC. The variable domain in full, completed from reference TRBV28 and TRBJ2-6, reads DVKVTQSSRYLVKRTGEKVFLECVQDMDHENMFWYRQDPGLGLRLIYFSYDVKMKEKGDIPEGYSVSREKKERFSLILESASTNQTSMYLCASRSDSAGANVLTFGAGSRLTVL.

The genes are TRBV2 and TRBJ2-3, with 11 bases fitting TRBD2. Germline V gene sequence: CDR1 SNHLY, CDR2 FYNNEI. This CDR3 is 17 amino acids long. The trim removed 8 bases at V and 5 bases at J, leaving 15 bases unmatched. The CDR3 spells CASGRGLADVGKDTQYF. CDR3 DNA sequence: TGTGCCAGCGGCCGGGGACTAGCGGACGTAGGGAAAGATACGCAGTATTTT.

This clonotype was detected many times. The rearrangement links TRBV11-3 to TRBJ1-1; 9 bases fit TRBD1. The ends lost 3 bases at V and 5 bases at J; junction bases unmatched: 4. The CDR3 contains 14 residues. Looked up from germline, CDR1 is SGHNT and CDR2 is YENEEA. The CDR3 spells CASSLNRGRTEAFF. CDR3 DNA sequence: TGTGCCAGCAGCTTGAACAGGGGGCGTACTGAAGCTTTCTTT. The whole variable domain, filled in from reference TRBV11-3 and TRBJ1-1, reads EAGVVQSPRYKIIEKKQPVAFWCNPISGHNTLYWYLQNLGQGPELLIRYENEEAVDDSQLPKDRFSAERLKGVDSTLKIQPAELGDSAVYLCASSLNRGRTEAFFGQGTRLTVV.

This clonotype appeared a few times. This chain joins TRBV28 and TRBJ2-7; D remains unclear. Germline assignment: CDR1 MDHEN and CDR2 SYDVKM. The CDR3 consists of 14 residues. Trimming left V 3 bases short and J 0 bases short, with 9 bases between. CDR3 in DNA: TGTGCCAGCAGTTTTGTCCCGCGCTCCTACGAGCAGTACTTC. Its translation: CASSFVPRSYEQYF. The whole variable domain, filled in from reference TRBV28 and TRBJ2-7, reads DVKVTQSSRYLVKRTGEKVFLECVQDMDHENMFWYRQDPGLGLRLIYFSYDVKMKEKGDIPEGYSVSREKKERFSLILESASTNQTSMYLCASSFVPRSYEQYFGPGTRLTVT.